The sequence of this T cell receptor (beta chain) was determined in a study of cytomegalovirus exposure and HLA in healthy donors (dated by TCRdb to the late 2010s). As for the study more broadly: In an earlier analysis of under 750 of the donors, 250 to 350 Gb of sequence data and 120 million or so unique TCR beta sequences from about 180 million T cells were reported. A later genetic analysis took genome-wide SNP genotypes for about 60% of the roughly 670 donors and used that subset as a discovery cohort. In addition to the first cohort of roughly 700 subjects, a separate validation cohort of some 120 different subjects was used. The study aimed to test whether cataloging public T cell receptors could reveal signatures of past pathogen exposure. Typing coverage differed by locus: A, B, C, DRB1 and DQB1 were typed in roughly 620-630 donors, DQA1 in roughly 500, DPA1 in 600 to 610, and DPB1 in 450 to 480. The study combined high-throughput TCR immunosequencing, statistical association of individual TCRs with disease status, and machine learning to predict cytomegalovirus infection status. In an earlier analysis of 587 of the donors, high-throughput TCR beta sequencing was used to judge whether each TCR beta V gene segment behaved as functional or pseudogenic. The study used immunosequencing to profile the T cell repertoires of approximately 630 subjects and linked those repertoires to cytomegalovirus serostatus. Because of strong linkage in the cohort, a handful of DR-DQ haplotypes were treated as single units for association and clustering. A later analysis re-analyzed previously published TCR beta repertoires from 660 or so donors and added high-resolution HLA genotyping to study TCR occurrence patterns. Across under 500 genotyped donors of the cohort, an average of about 240,000 unique TCR beta nucleotide sequences per donor were sequenced, and 15% to 20% of those sequences were non-productive. HLA typing covered class I and class II loci at four-digit resolution. All discovery cohort repertoires had been generated using a single sequencing platform. Among the roughly 430 genotyped donors, 81% belonged to the genetic ancestry cluster associated with self-reported Caucasian donors. An early release covering more than 500 HLA-typed donors comprised roughly 300 gigabases of sequencing data and 85 million to 100 million unique TCR sequences. In the later analysis, no new phenotypic data were used to find candidate immune exposures; instead, reliance was placed on TCR beta sequences and their occurrence across donors. Alongside the repertoire data, information on donor age, sex, ethnicity and CMV serostatus was compiled.

With regard to this clone: Its antigen remains undetermined. Base qualities are not provided; no much larger clone lies one nucleotide away.

Taken from the germline V gene (reference sequence), the CDR1 and CDR2 loops are MNHEY and SMNVEV. The CDR3 runs 17 residues from the cysteine to the phenylalanine. The kept DNA is CDR3 alone, 51 bases in frame from the first base. Germline trimming amounts to 5 bases on V and 2 bases on J, with 9 as the count of junction bases outside the gene matches. In total, just over 650 healthy bone marrow donors made up the cohort. At the time of sampling, every cohort member was nominally healthy, though immune exposures that went unrecorded were likely present. The donor tested CMV seropositive and was one of the 289 seropositive cohort members. A peripheral blood sample was collected from each donor, and TCR beta sequencing was performed on peripheral blood mononuclear cells. The Qiagen DNeasy Blood Extraction Kit was used to extract genomic DNA from the blood cell samples. Libraries were built with the immunoSEQ multiplex PCR assay. For the multiplex PCR, a mixture combining 60 forward primers for TCR Vbeta segments and 13 reverse primers for TCR Jbeta segments was used. Amplification of the CDR3 region of rearranged TCR beta genes was performed with a multiplex PCR assay on genomic DNA. On the Illumina HiSeq System, the amplified TCR beta libraries were sequenced as 87-base-pair reads. Per the original workflow: A later analysis tallied around 80 million unique TCR beta chains across the 600 to 700 repertoires, and about 10 million of those chains were shared by two or more donors. Raw reads were error-corrected and collapsed into unique sequences by a nearest-neighbor algorithm in which closely related sequences were merged to remove PCR and sequencing errors. Alignment of CDR3 sequences to IMGT reference sequences was used to assign V, D and J gene segments. For a sequence to be retained, a match of at least six nucleotides to both a V gene segment and a J gene segment was required. A rearrangement was called productive if the CDR3 had no stop codons and remained in frame with V and J, and every other rearrangement was called non-productive. CDR3 was defined according to IMGT convention as the region running from the second conserved V-encoded cysteine to the conserved J-encoded phenylalanine. The earlier analysis of 500 to 650 of the donors excluded any sequence lacking an unambiguous match to a single V gene segment. In an earlier analysis of some 590 of the donors, V segments were called functional above 56.7% productive rearrangements and were called segregating when the between-donor standard deviation exceeded 5%. A statistical classification framework was built to diagnose cytomegalovirus status from the catalog of TCR beta chain sequences. In a later analysis, TCR nucleotide sequences were compared against IMGT/GENE-DB human TR gene sequences so that V and J genes could be assigned. Using the TCRdist pipeline, a later analysis assigned CDR3 sequences along with most-parsimonious VDJ recombination scenarios. In a later analysis, every TCR beta chain was defined by the combination of its CDR3 amino acid sequence and its V-gene family, and reads without a unique V-gene family were dropped. A later analysis removed over 500 highly shared, low-generation-probability nucleotide sequences to deal with suspected cross-contamination and a sequencing artifact. A later analysis calculated a clonal expansion index for each public chain from normalized within-repertoire ranks of inferred template counts. In a later analysis, generation probabilities were computed using a VDJ recombination model fitted to out-of-frame rearrangements, and the results were checked against IGoR. A later analysis scored TCR-TCR, TCR-HLA and TCR-CMV co-occurrence with hypergeometric tests, applying a repertoire-size bias correction to TCR pairs. To estimate false discovery rates, a later analysis permuted the HLA or CMV assignments 20 times. In a later analysis, co-occurring TCRs were grouped using DBSCAN, and TCRdist sequence similarity was added for clustering within HLA-allele-positive subsets. For co-occurrence clustering, repertoires with fewer than 30,000 or more than 120,000 public chains were excluded, along with four to six repertoires with anomalous nucleotide sharing. TCRdb's version of the immuneACCESS table is confined to in-frame rearrangements and falls short of the full clone set. An unresolved V gene accounts for under half of the shortfall where checked; the remainder is of unknown origin. That table furnishes V, J and clone size, whereas the DNA furnished D and trimming. Across this sample there are 100,000 to 120,000 clones, with just over 75% seen only once. The ten largest clonotypes hold 7% to 10% of the sample.

Overall study results and their limits: According to a later analysis, parvovirus B19, influenza, CMV and Epstein-Barr virus appeared linked to several top co-occurrence clusters. A later genetic analysis reported fewer N-insertions in productive TCRs among donors in an Asian-associated ancestry cluster than the roughly 720-donor mean. When HLA alleles, especially DR and DQ, strongly co-occurred, attributing TCR associations to individual alleles was difficult. Because counts were too low, roughly 18 rarely observed V segments, including chromosome 9 orphons, were left out of the earlier analysis of over 550 of the donors. Correlated functional status among segregating V segments might be attributable to linkage disequilibrium, but an unknown experimental factor could not be ruled out. In a later analysis, TCR association rates were found to vary across HLA loci, with the most associated TCRs seen for DRB1 alleles and the fewest for HLA-C alleles. For the cohort, immune exposure information was limited to CMV serostatus. A further reported finding was that TCR beta sequences accurately predicted the HLA-A and HLA-B alleles for most subjects in the first cohort. An earlier analysis of approximately 570 of the donors showed that most TCR beta V segments appeared in productive rearrangements either about 87% or about 30% of the time, which broadly matched IMGT annotations. Because HLA typing was missing for some donors at each locus, association tests included only the typed subset. A group of highly shared sequence variants was considered likely to be a technical artifact of the sequencing pipeline. Only TCR beta chains were sequenced in this cohort, and the absence of alpha or paired-chain data limited detectable features. Roughly uniform sequencing depth across donors was assumed in presence/absence analyses, although this assumption may not hold. A later analysis found that HLA-associated TCR beta chains were more clonally expanded and had lower generation probabilities than equally common non-associated chains. Some IMGT-functional V segments, including TRBV6-2 and TRBV6-3, could not be distinguished by the 87-base-pair reads and were therefore excluded. Cytomegalovirus status was reported to be diagnosed by the classifier with high specificity and sensitivity in both the original and validation cohorts. Most TCR sequences were seen in very few donors, while some public TCRs were found in many individuals. In vitro tests confirmed that three of the cytomegalovirus-associated TCR beta chains recognize cytomegalovirus antigens. In the study, around 150 TCR beta chains were listed as associated with cytomegalovirus. V-gene and J-gene trimming of TCR beta chains was associated with a missense DCLRE1C variant in a later genetic analysis, and the association was replicated in an independent cohort. The authors suggested that the approach could potentially be generalized to other disease states and immunological phenotypes. Specific HLA alleles were associated with 16,951 TCR beta sequences at a false discovery rate of 0.05 in a later analysis. Most CMV-associated TCR beta chains appeared to be HLA-restricted in a later analysis, and the HLA associations seemed to be driven largely by CMV exposure.

The chain couples TRBV27 to TRBJ2-3; TRBD2 aligns with 11 central bases. The sequencing sample was made of PBMCs. This sequence was found in a man aged 35 to 55 in good health and CMV-seropositive. The encoded CDR3 is CASSPLGSGGVTDTQYF. The bases read TGTGCCAGCAGTCCTCTTGGTAGCGGGGGGGTCACAGATACGCAGTATTTT.